Sequencing of this TCR beta chain was carried out in a study of regulatory T cells in long-lasting Graves disease. This clonotype was seen more than once but under ten times. CDR1 SGDLS and CDR2 YYNGEE come from the germline V gene. The V gene end was trimmed by 1 base and the J gene end by 9 bases; junction bases not matched to a gene: 7. This CDR3 is 15 amino acids long. The time point denotes: newly diagnosed GD, antithyroid drugs for less than 3 months. PBMC RNA served as the TCR library source. Combining iRepertoire HTBI primers with Arm-PCR of CDR3 regions, the authors built TCR beta libraries. TCRdb recomputed calls from the multiplex PCR reads with MiXCR, one row per CDR3 protein. In the table there are 450,000 to 700,000 distinct CDR3 sequences, less than 15% of which are singletons. These data were also reused for a study on T cells in Graves' hyperthyroidism and ophthalmopathy.

The specimen was peripheral blood mononuclear cells (PBMCs), collected at new diagnosis, from a patient treated with antithyroid drugs. The TCR was taken from a man aged 25-45 years with Graves disease. The rearrangement joins TRBV9 to TRBJ2-2; 9 bases are shared with TRBD2. CDR3: CASSVLAGEFRELFF. CDR3 nucleotides: TGTGCCAGCAGCGTATTAGCGGGAGAGTTCCGGGAGCTGTTTTTT. The full variable domain, rest sourced from reference TRBV9 and TRBJ2-2, is DSGVTQTPKHLITATGQRVTLRCSPRSGDLSVYWYQQSLDQGLQFLIQYYNGEERAKGNILERFSAQQFPDLHSELNLSSLELGDSALYFCASSVLAGEFRELFFGEGSRLTVL.